This T cell receptor beta chain was documented in a study of blood T cell repertoires in COVID-19. Germline V gives CDR1 SGHNT, CDR2 YYREEE (reference sequence). Trimming took off 4 bases at V and 0 bases at J, with 14 bases between the two ends. This CDR3 spans 15 amino acids. Produced via immunoSEQ multiplex PCR; TCRdb's table is partial and in-frame only. The data contain about 200,000 clones, about 90% of them singletons. The source is a young woman with acute COVID-19. This chain joins TRBV5-4 and TRBJ2-7; tentative D call: TRBD2 (7 bases). Sequencing was done on a sample of PBMCs or T cells enriched from blood (not recorded which). CDR3 sequence: CASSTRGGSSYEQYF. CDR3 nucleotides: TGTGCCAGCAGCACCCGCGGGGGCTCCTCCTACGAGCAGTACTTC.